This entry concerns a single T cell receptor beta chain. Its antigen is still unknown. The sample comes from a study of persistence of HIV-infected CD4 T cells. Germline CDR1 MRHNA, CDR2 SNTAGT. V was cut by 6 bases and J by 7 bases, with 10 bases left in between. The CDR3 runs to 13 residues. An overlapping HIV-1 Gag peptide pool stimulated these cells at 1 ug/peptide/mL. Memory cells lacking CD40L and CD69 with high CD45RO were sorted. The immunoSEQ assay was version 4, run in survey mode. Produced via immunoSEQ multiplex PCR; TCRdb's table is partial and in-frame only. The repertoire consists of about 40,000 clones, with around 82% occurring once and the leading ten covering 11% to 15%. General study results and limits: Antigen-responding cells were enriched for degenerate expanded CDR3beta sequences.

Sequencing used CD4+ T cells sorted from PBMCs after approximately 19-hour stimulation, obtained from a patient who received antiretroviral therapy. This receptor was taken from an adult man with HIV who was CMV-seropositive. The rearrangement joins TRBV6-4 to TRBJ1-6; perhaps TRBD1 as D (6 bases). CDR3 DNA sequence: TGTGCCAGCAGGGAAGACAGGAATTCACCCCTCCACTTT. Its translation: CASREDRNSPLHF.